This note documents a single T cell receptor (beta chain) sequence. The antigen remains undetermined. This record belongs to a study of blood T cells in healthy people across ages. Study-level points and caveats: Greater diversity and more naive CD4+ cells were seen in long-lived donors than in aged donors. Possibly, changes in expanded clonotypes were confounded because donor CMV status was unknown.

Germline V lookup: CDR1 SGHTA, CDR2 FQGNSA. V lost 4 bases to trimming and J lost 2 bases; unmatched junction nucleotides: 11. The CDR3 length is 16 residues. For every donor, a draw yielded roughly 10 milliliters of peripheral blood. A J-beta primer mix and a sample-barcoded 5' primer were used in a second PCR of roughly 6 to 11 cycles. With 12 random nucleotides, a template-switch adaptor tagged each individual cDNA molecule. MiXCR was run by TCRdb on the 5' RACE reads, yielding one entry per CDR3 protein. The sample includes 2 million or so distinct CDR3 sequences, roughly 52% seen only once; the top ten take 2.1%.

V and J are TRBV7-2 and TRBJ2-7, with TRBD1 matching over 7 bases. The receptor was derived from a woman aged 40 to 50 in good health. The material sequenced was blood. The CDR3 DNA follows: TGTGCCAGCAGCTGGGGGACCGGGACAGTCACCTACGAGCAGTACTTC. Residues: CASSWGTGTVTYEQYF.